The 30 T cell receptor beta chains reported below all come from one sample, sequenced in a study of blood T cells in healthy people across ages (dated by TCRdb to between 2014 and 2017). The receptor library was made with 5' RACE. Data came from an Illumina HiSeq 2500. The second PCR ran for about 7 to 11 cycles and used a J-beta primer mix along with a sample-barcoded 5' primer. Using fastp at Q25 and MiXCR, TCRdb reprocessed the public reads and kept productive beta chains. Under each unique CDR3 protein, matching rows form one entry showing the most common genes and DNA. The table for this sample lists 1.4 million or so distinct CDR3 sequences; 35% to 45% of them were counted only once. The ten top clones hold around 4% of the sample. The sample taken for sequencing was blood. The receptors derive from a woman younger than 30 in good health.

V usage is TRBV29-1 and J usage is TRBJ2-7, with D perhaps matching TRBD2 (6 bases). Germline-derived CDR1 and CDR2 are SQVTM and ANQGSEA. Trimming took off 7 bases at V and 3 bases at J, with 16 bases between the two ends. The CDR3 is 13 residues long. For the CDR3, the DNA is TGCAGCGCTGCGAGGCTGGGGGGCTACGAGCAGTACTTC. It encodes CSAARLGGYEQYF.

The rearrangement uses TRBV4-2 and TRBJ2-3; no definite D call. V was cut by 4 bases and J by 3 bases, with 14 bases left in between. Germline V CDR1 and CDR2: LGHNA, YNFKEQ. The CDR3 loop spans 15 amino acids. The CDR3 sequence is CASSPDPGGTDTQYF. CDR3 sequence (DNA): TGTGCCAGCAGCCCGGATCCCGGCGGAACAGATACGCAGTATTTT.

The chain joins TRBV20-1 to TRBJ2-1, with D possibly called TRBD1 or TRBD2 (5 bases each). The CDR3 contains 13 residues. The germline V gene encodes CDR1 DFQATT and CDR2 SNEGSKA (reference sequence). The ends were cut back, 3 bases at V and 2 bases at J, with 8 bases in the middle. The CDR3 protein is CSASGAAYNEQFF. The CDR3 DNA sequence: TGCAGTGCTAGCGGGGCAGCCTACAATGAGCAGTTCTTC.

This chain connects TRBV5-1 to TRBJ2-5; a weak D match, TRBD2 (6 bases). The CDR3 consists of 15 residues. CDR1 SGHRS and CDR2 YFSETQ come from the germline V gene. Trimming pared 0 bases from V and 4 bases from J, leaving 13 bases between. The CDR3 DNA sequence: TGCGCCAGCAGCTTGGACGCGGGATATGCAGAGACCCAGTACTTC. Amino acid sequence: CASSLDAGYAETQYF.

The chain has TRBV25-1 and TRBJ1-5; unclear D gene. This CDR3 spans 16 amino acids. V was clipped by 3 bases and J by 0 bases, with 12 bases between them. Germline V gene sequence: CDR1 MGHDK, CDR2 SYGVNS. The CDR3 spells CASSDPRLSSNQPQHF. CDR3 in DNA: TGTGCCAGCAGTGACCCCCGGCTGAGTAGCAATCAGCCCCAGCATTTT.

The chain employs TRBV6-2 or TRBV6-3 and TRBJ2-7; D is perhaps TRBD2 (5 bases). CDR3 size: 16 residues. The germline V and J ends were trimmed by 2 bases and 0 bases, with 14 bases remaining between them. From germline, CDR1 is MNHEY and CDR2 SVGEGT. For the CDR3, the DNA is TGTGCCAGCAGTTACGGGAGTAGCAGCCTCTCCTACGAGCAGTACTTC. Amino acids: CASSYGSSSLSYEQYF.

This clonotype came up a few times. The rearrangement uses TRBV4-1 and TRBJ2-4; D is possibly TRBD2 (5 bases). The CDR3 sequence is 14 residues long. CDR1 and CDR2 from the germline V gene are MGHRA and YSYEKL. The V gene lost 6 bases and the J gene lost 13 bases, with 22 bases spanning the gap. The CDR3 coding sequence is TGCGCCAGCAGGTCCAACCCGGAGGCCCGTGAGCAGTACTTC. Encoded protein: CASRSNPEAREQYF.

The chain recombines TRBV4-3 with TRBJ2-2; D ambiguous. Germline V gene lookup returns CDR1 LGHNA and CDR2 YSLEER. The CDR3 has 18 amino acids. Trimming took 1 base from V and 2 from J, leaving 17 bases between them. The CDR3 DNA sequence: TGCGCCAGCAGCCAAGGAACAAGGTCCATACTAAACACCGGGGAGCTGTTTTTT. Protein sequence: CASSQGTRSILNTGELFF.

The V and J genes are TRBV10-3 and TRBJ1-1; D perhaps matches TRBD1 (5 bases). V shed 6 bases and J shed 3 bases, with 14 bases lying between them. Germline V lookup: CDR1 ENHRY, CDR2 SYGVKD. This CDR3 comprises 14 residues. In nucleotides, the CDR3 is TGTGCCATCAGCCAAACAGGAGCGCACACTGAAGCTTTCTTT. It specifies CAISQTGAHTEAFF.

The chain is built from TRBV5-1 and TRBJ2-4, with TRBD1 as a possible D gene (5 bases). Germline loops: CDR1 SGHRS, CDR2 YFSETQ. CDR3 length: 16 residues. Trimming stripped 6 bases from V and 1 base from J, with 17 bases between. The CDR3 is CASTLQGGAAKNIQYF. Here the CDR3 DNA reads TGCGCCAGCACCCTCCAGGGTGGTGCGGCCAAAAACATTCAGTACTTC. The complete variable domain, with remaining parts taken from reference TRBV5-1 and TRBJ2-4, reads KAGVTQTPRYLIKTRGQQVTLSCSPISGHRSVSWYQQTPGQGLQFLFEYFSETQRNKGNFPGRFSGRQFSNSRSEMNVSTLELGDSALYLCASTLQGGAAKNIQYFGAGTRLSVL.

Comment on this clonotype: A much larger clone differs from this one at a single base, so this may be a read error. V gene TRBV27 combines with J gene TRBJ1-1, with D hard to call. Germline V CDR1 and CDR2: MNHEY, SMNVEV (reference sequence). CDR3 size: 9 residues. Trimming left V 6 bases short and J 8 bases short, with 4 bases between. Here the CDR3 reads CASRREAFF. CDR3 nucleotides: TGTGCCAGCAGAAGGGAAGCTTTCTTT.

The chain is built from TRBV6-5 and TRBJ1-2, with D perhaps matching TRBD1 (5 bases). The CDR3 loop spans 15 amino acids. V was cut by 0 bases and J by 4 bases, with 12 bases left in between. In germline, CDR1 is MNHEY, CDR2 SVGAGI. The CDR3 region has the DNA TGTGCCAGCAGTTACTCCCGGGACGGAGGCTATGGCTACACCTTC. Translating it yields CASSYSRDGGYGYTF.

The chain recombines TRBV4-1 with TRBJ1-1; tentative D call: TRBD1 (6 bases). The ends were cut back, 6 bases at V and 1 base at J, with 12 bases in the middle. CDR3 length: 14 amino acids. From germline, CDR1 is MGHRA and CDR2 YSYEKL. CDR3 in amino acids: CASRRTEPNTEAFF. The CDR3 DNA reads TGCGCCAGCAGGCGGACAGAGCCGAACACTGAAGCTTTCTTT.

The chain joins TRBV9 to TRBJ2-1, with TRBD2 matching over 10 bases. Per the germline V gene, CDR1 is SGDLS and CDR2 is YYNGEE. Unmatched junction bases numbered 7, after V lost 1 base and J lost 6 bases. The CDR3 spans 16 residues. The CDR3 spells CASSVTPGTSVNEQFF. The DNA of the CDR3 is TGTGCCAGCAGCGTAACCCCAGGGACTAGCGTCAATGAGCAGTTCTTC.

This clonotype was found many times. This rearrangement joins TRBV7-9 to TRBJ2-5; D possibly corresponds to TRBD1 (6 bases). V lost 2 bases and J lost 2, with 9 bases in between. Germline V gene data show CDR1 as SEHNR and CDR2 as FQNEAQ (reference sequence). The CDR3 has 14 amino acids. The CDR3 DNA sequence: TGTGCCAGCAGCTTAAGGACAGCACAAGAGACCCAGTACTTC. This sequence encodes CASSLRTAQETQYF.

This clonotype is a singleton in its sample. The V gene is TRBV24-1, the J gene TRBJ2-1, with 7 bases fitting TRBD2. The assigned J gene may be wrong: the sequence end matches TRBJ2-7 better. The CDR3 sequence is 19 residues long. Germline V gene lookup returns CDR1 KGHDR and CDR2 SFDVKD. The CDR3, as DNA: TGTGCCACCAGTGATCCAACCTATCTAGGCGGGAGCGTCAACAATGAGCAGTACTTC. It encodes CATSDPTYLGGSVNNEQYF.

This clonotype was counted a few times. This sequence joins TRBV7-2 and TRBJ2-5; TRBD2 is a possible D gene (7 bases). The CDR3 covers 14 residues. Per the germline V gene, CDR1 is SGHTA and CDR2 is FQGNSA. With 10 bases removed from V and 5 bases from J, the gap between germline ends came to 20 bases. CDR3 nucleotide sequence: TGTGCCATCGACCCTAGGGGGGGCCGGGAGACCCAGTACTTC. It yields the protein CAIDPRGGRETQYF.

CDR3: CASSQEGGGRRTEAFF. The CDR3 DNA reads as TGTGCCAGCAGCCAAGAAGGTGGGGGGAGGAGGACTGAAGCTTTCTTT. The rearrangement joins TRBV3-1 to TRBJ1-1; D possibly corresponds to TRBD1 (5 bases). Per the germline V gene, CDR1 is LGHDT and CDR2 is YNNKEL (reference sequence). V lost 0 bases, J lost 5 bases, and 16 bases lay in between. CDR3 length: 16 residues.

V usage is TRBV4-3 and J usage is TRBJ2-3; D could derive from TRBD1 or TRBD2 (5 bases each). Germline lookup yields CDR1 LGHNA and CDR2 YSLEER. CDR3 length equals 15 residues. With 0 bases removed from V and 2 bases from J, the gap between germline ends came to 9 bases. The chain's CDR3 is CASSQDVGTTDTQYF. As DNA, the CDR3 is TGCGCCAGCAGCCAAGATGTGGGGACCACAGATACGCAGTATTTT.

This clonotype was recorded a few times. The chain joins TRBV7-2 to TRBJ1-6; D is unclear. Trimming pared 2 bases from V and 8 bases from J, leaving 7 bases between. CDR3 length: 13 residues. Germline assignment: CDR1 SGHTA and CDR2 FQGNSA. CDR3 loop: CASSLYADSPLHF. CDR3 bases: TGTGCCAGCAGCTTATATGCGGATTCACCCCTCCACTTT. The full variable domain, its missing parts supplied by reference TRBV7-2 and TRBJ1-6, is GAGVSQSPSNKVTEKGKDVELRCDPISGHTALYWYRQSLGQGLEFLIYFQGNSAPDKSGLPSDRFSAERTGGSVSTLTIQRTQQEDSAVYLCASSLYADSPLHFGNGTRLTVT.

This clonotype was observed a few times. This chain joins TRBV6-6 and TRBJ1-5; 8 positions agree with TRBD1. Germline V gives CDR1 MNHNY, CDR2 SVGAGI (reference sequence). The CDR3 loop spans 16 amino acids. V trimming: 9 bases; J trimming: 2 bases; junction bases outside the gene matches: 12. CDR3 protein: CASLVDRVGGNQPQHF. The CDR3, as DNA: TGTGCCAGTTTGGTGGACAGGGTAGGGGGCAATCAGCCCCAGCATTTT.

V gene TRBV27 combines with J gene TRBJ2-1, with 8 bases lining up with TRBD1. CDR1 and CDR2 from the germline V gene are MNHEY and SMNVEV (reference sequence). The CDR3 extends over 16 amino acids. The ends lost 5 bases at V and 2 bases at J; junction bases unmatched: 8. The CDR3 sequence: CASSGTGLMPYNEQFF. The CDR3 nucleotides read TGTGCCAGCAGTGGGACAGGCCTTATGCCCTACAATGAGCAGTTCTTC.

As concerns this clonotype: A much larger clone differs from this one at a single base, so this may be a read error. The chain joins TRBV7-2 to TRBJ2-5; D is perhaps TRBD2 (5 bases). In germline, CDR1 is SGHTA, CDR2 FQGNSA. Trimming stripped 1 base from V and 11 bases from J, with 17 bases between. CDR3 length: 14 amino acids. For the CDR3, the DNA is TGTGCCAGCAGCTTAGGGTTGACTACCTACAAGCAGTACTTC. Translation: CASSLGLTTYKQYF.

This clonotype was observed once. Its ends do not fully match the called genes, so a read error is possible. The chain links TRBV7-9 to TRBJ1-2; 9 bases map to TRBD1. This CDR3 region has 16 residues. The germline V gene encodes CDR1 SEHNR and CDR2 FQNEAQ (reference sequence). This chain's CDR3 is CASSLEGQGVNYSYTF. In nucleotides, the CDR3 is TGTGCCAGCAGCTTAGAGGGACAGGGCGTTAACTATAGCTACACCTTC.

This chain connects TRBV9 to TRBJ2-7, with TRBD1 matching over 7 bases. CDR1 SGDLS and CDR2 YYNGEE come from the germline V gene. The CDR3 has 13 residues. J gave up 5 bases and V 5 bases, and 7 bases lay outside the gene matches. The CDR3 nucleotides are TGTGCCAGCAGTGTACAGGGGTTCCACGAGCAGTACTTC. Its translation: CASSVQGFHEQYF. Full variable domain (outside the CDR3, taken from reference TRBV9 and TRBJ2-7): DSGVTQTPKHLITATGQRVTLRCSPRSGDLSVYWYQQSLDQGLQFLIQYYNGEERAKGNILERFSAQQFPDLHSELNLSSLELGDSALYFCASSVQGFHEQYFGPGTRLTVT.

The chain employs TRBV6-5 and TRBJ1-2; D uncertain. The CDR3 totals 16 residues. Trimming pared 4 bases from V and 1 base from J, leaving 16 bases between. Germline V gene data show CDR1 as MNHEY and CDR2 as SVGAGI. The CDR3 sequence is CASSFTISEINYGYTF. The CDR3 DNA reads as TGTGCCAGCAGTTTCACGATTTCAGAGATTAACTATGGCTACACCTTC.

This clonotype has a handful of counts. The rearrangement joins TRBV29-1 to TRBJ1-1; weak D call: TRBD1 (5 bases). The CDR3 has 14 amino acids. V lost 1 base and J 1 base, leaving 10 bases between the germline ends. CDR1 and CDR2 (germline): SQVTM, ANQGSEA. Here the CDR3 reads CSVEVGGWNTEAFF. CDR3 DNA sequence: TGCAGCGTTGAAGTGGGGGGTTGGAACACTGAAGCTTTCTTT.

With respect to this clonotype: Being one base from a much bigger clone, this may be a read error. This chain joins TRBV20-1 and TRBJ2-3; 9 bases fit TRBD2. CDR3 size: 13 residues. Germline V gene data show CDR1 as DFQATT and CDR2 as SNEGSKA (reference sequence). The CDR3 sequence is CRVAGASTDTRYF. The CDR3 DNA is TGCAGGGTAGCGGGGGCTAGCACAGATACGCGGTATTTT.

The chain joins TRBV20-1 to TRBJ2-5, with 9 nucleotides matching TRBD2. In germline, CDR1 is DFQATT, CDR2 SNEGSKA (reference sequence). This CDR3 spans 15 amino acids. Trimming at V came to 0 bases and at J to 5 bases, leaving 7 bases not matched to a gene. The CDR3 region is CSARDGGLASETQYF. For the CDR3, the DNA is TGCAGTGCTAGAGATGGGGGACTAGCTTCGGAGACCCAGTACTTC.

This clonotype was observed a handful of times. The CDR3 region is CASSVAATSQETQYF. CDR3 nucleotides: TGTGCCAGCAGCGTAGCGGCGACTTCCCAAGAGACCCAGTACTTC. This rearrangement joins TRBV9 to TRBJ2-5; no clear D gene. The germline CDR1 and CDR2 sequences are SGDLS and YYNGEE. The CDR3 runs to 15 residues. V lost 0 bases to trimming and J lost 1 base, with 10 bases between them. The variable domain in full, with the rest retrieved from reference TRBV9 and TRBJ2-5, is DSGVTQTPKHLITATGQRVTLRCSPRSGDLSVYWYQQSLDQGLQFLIQYYNGEERAKGNILERFSAQQFPDLHSELNLSSLELGDSALYFCASSVAATSQETQYFGPGTRLLVL.